This T cell receptor (beta chain) stems from a study of T cells in Graves' hyperthyroidism and ophthalmopathy (dated by TCRdb to the late 2010s). Background on the whole study: Peripheral blood was sampled at the time of initial diagnosis, prior to any treatment. Prospective prediction of ophthalmopathy was tested in an independent validation cohort of fewer than 20 hyperthyroidism patients and 17 patients who later progressed to ophthalmopathy. The approximately 100 discovery patients were randomly split 7:3 into training and test sets. According to the paper, TCR Vbeta CDR3 sequencing was carried out on around 140 peripheral blood samples, which came from some 41 ophthalmopathy, around 75 hyperthyroidism and about 17 progressor patients. To identify distinguishing TCR V-J signatures, a discovery cohort of around 100 patients was used, comprising fewer than 45 with Graves' ophthalmopathy and around 57 with stable Graves' hyperthyroidism. After blood sampling, hyperthyroidism patients were treated with methimazole at a starting dose of 30 mg daily, and ophthalmopathy patients were treated with high-dose intravenous methylprednisolone. The study also compared thyroid tissue and blood T-cell repertoires from 5 to 7 Graves' hyperthyroidism patients.

Here is what the overall study found, with its caveats: In validation, the model predicted progression to ophthalmopathy with over 60% sensitivity and roughly 75% specificity, a median of approximately 6.7 months before onset. No statistical method was used to set the sample size in advance, and investigators knew the group allocation. A 13 V-J signature model separated ophthalmopathy from stable hyperthyroidism, with 87.88% sensitivity and about 81% specificity in cross-validation and 80%/75% in testing. Most expanded thyroid clonotypes (frequency above 0.001) were also detected in blood, a finding suggesting that blood repertoires may reflect thyroid immune responses.

This clonotype was detected only a few times. The target of this receptor is not known. One base away there is no much larger clone; base qualities are not given. TCR beta CDR3 regions were amplified from RNA transcripts. For the first round of RT-PCR on the TCR CDR3, the HTBI primer set was used together with the Qiagen OneStep RT-PCR kit. A second multiplex PCR round built the libraries, followed by size selection and purification. Paired-end sequencing of the libraries was performed with 100 bp reads on an Illumina HiSeq2000. In the original analysis: SOAPnuke was used to process the raw data, with reads discarded if the reads contained adapters or uncalled bases, had a mean Phred below 15, or lacked an exact constant-primer or identifier match. COPE v1.2.5 was used to merge the high-quality paired reads, and each unique nucleotide sequence was defined as a clonotype. MiTCR v1.1 was used to align the clonotypes against IMGT TRBV, TRBD and TRBJ reference segments. The analysis was restricted to V-J combinations with a frequency above 0.0001, which together covered about 99% of the repertoires. The TCS score was defined as F50 (clonal expansion) divided by E x V (chaos), with BLOSUM62-based TCRdist calculated between CDR3 peptides within each V-J. Welch's t-statistics and random forest reduced fewer than 550 V-J features to 10 to 15, which were used in a naive Bayes classifier (R e1071). The public sequencing data were trimmed at Q25 with fastp and processed into clonotypes with MiXCR by TCRdb, which kept only in-frame beta chains. Rows are combined by CDR3 protein, so each entry shows the most common genes and DNA. For this entry, the V and J calls and clone size follow TCRdb and not the study's own pipeline. The sample table contains approximately 600,000 distinct CDR3 sequences; only one count was recorded for 11% to 15% of them. About 6.6% of the sample rests with the top ten.

In the ophthalmopathy patients, disease was moderately to severely active, with a Clinical Activity Score of 3 or more, a NOSPECS grade of 4 or more, and a duration of less than 3 months. Any patient with an uncontrolled infection, another autoimmune disease, pregnancy or lactation was excluded. Diagnoses relied on clinical symptoms, serum thyroxine and TRAb, thyroid ultrasound and orbital computed tomography. Ficoll-Paque density gradient centrifugation was used to isolate PBMCs from 10 ml of fresh peripheral blood. Trizol reagent was used to extract total RNA, and RNA quality was then checked on an Agilent 2100 Bioanalyzer. The specimen was blood. This clonotype originated in a woman between 18 and 29 years old with Graves' ophthalmopathy.

In nucleotide form, the sequence is TGCAGTGCTAGAGTTTTATTGGCGGGTGAAAAACTGTTTTTT. Translated, this gives CSARVLLAGEKLFF. The chain uses TRBV20-1 and TRBJ1-4; too little of a D gene remains to name it. V is reduced by 1 base and J by 7 bases, leaving a spacing of 13 bases between them. The CDR1 and CDR2 encoded by the germline V gene (reference sequence) are DFQATT and SNEGSKA. The CDR3 numbers 14 residues from cysteine through phenylalanine. This entry keeps only the CDR3 DNA: 42 bases, framed from base 1.